These 24 T cell receptor beta chains were all obtained from the same sample, sequenced in a study of blood T cell repertoires in COVID-19. Profiling relied on immunoSEQ multiplex PCR, and the TCRdb table lists in-frame clones only, not all of them. The sample lists about 140,000 clones; more than 70% were seen once. Source material: peripheral blood. The receptors were sampled from a man in his fifties or sixties with active or convalescent COVID-19.

Written as DNA, the CDR3 is TGTGCCAGCAGCTCCAGAACAGGGGGCGTAGAGACCCAGTACTTC. It encodes CASSSRTGGVETQYF. The chain uses TRBV7-3 and TRBJ2-5, with 9 positions matching TRBD1. Germline-derived CDR1 and CDR2 are SGHTA and FQGTGA. V shed 4 bases and J 4 bases; nucleotides not matched to a gene: 7. This CDR3 contains 15 residues.

The chain recombines TRBV10-3 with TRBJ2-2, with a possible D match to TRBD1 (5 bases). This CDR3 has 17 residues. Per germline, CDR1 ENHRY and CDR2 SYGVKD. Between the trimmed V and J ends, which lost 4 bases and 8 bases, there was a span of 23 bases. Here the CDR3 reads CAISGQPKVVEAGELFF. CDR3 in DNA: TGTGCCATCAGTGGACAGCCTAAGGTGGTTGAAGCAGGGGAGCTGTTTTTT.

The chain is built from TRBV9 and TRBJ2-1; 9 bases agree with TRBD2. V dropped 7 bases and J dropped 7; count of bases not matched to a gene: 6. The CDR3 has 13 residues. Germline V lookup: CDR1 SGDLS, CDR2 YYNGEE. CDR3 DNA: TGTGCCAGCCAGCGGGGGGAGGGTAATGAGCAGTTCTTC. It specifies CASQRGEGNEQFF.

The rearrangement joins TRBV28 to TRBJ2-5; TRBD2 agrees at 10 bases. Unmatched junction bases numbered 7, after V lost 7 bases and J lost 5 bases. Germline values: CDR1 MDHEN, CDR2 SYDVKM. The CDR3 covers 14 residues. Written as DNA, the CDR3 is TGTGCCAGCACAAGCGGGAGGGCCCTGGAGACCCAGTACTTC. Translating it yields CASTSGRALETQYF.

This clone was observed a single time. This chain joins TRBV9 and TRBJ2-7, with a tentative D call TRBD2 (5 bases). The length of the CDR3 is 14 residues. Between the trimmed V and J ends, which lost 0 bases and 6 bases, there was a span of 13 bases. Germline V gene data show CDR1 as SGDLS and CDR2 as YYNGEE. The CDR3 region is CASSVVAEGSEQYF. CDR3 DNA sequence: TGTGCCAGCAGCGTAGTCGCTGAGGGTTCCGAGCAGTACTTC.

The CDR3: CASSLPGQGNTGELFF. The CDR3 DNA reads as TGTGCCAGCAGCTTACCGGGACAGGGGAACACCGGGGAGCTGTTTTTT. This rearrangement joins TRBV5-6 to TRBJ2-2; 9 nucleotides align to TRBD1. The CDR3 extends over 16 amino acids. Germline CDR1 and CDR2: SGHDT and YYEEEE. Trimming removed 2 bases from V and 1 base from J; junction bases left unmatched: 3. The full variable domain, completed using reference TRBV5-6 and TRBJ2-2, is DAGVTQSPTHLIKTRGQQVTLRCSPKSGHDTVSWYQQALGQGPQFIFQYYEEEERQRGNFPDRFSGHQFPNYSSELNVNALLLGDSALYLCASSLPGQGNTGELFFGEGSRLTVL.

The chain has TRBV29-1 and TRBJ1-2; D may be TRBD1 (5 bases). V gave up 7 bases and J gave up 5 bases, with 17 bases separating them. Germline-derived CDR1 and CDR2 are SQVTM and ANQGSEA. The length of the CDR3 is 13 residues. The DNA of the CDR3 is TGCAGCGGCCAATCGGGGGTCGGATATGGCTACACCTTC. Amino acids: CSGQSGVGYGYTF.

CDR3 sequence reads: CASSQGQGDYEQYF. The CDR3 region has the DNA TGTGCCAGCAGTCAGGGACAGGGAGACTACGAGCAGTACTTC. The chain employs TRBV28 and TRBJ2-7; 9 nucleotides line up with TRBD1. The CDR3 runs to 14 residues. V was pared by 5 bases and J by 3 bases, with 5 bases of the junction left unmatched. Germline V gives CDR1 MDHEN, CDR2 SYDVKM.

V is TRBV18 and J is TRBJ2-5, with D unclear. The CDR3 sequence is 13 residues long. The ends were cut back, 6 bases at V and 3 bases at J, with 11 bases in the middle. CDR1 is KGHSH and CDR2 is LQKENI in the germline V gene. The CDR3 DNA follows: TGTGCCAGCTCCCCGTCCCCCGAAGAGACCCAGTACTTC. It translates to CASSPSPEETQYF.

This chain joins TRBV5-6 and TRBJ2-1; D call uncertain. Trimming cost V 4 bases and J 0 bases, with 11 bases left between them. The CDR3 totals 15 residues. Germline V gene data show CDR1 as SGHDT and CDR2 as YYEEEE. For the CDR3, the DNA is TGTGCCAGCAGCCGCGGCCAGAGCTCCTACAATGAGCAGTTCTTC. Its translation is CASSRGQSSYNEQFF.

The V gene is TRBV11-2, the J gene TRBJ2-7; D unclear. V lost 0 bases to trimming and J lost 1 base, with 7 bases between them. Germline V gene data show CDR1 as SGHAT and CDR2 as FQNNGV. CDR3 length: 14 amino acids. Written as DNA, the CDR3 is TGTGCCAGCAGCTTAGAAGTGAGGTCCTACGAGCAGTACTTC. This codes for CASSLEVRSYEQYF. The whole variable domain, filled in from reference TRBV11-2 and TRBJ2-7, reads EAGVAQSPRYKIIEKRQSVAFWCNPISGHATLYWYQQILGQGPKLLIQFQNNGVVDDSQLPKDRFSAERLKGVDSTLKIQPAKLEDSAVYLCASSLEVRSYEQYFGPGTRLTVT.

The rearrangement joins TRBV11-2 to TRBJ2-2, with D possibly TRBD1 on 5 matching bases. The CDR3 has 15 amino acids. V gave up 0 bases and J gave up 4 bases, with 9 bases separating them. Germline lookup yields CDR1 SGHAT and CDR2 FQNNGV. The CDR3 DNA follows: TGTGCCAGCAGCTTAGAACCAGGGATCACCGGGGAGCTGTTTTTT. Translating it yields CASSLEPGITGELFF. Looking up the rest from reference TRBV11-2 and TRBJ2-2 gives the full variable domain: EAGVAQSPRYKIIEKRQSVAFWCNPISGHATLYWYQQILGQGPKLLIQFQNNGVVDDSQLPKDRFSAERLKGVDSTLKIQPAKLEDSAVYLCASSLEPGITGELFFGEGSRLTVL.

This chain links TRBV28 with TRBJ1-2; TRBD1 matches at 7 bases. Trimming removed 8 bases from V and 0 bases from J; junction bases left unmatched: 15. Germline V gene data show CDR1 as MDHEN and CDR2 as SYDVKM. The CDR3 has 17 residues. CDR3 amino acids: CASFARGQGDANYGYTF. CDR3 DNA: TGTGCCAGCTTCGCCCGGGGGCAGGGGGATGCTAACTATGGCTACACCTTC.

V and J are TRBV27 and TRBJ2-3; D possibly corresponds to TRBD2 (5 bases). The CDR3 has 13 residues. V was clipped by 5 bases and J by 4 bases, with 10 bases between them. Germline lookup yields CDR1 MNHEY and CDR2 SMNVEV (reference sequence). The CDR3 nucleotides are TGTGCCAGCAGTACACGGGATCCAGATACGCAGTATTTT. Translating it yields CASSTRDPDTQYF.

V is TRBV5-6 and J is TRBJ2-7, with no clear D. Germline V lookup: CDR1 SGHDT, CDR2 YYEEEE. The CDR3 totals 15 residues. V was shortened by 0 bases and J by 0 bases, with 10 bases between the two germline ends. This CDR3 is CASSLDGRNSYEQYF. The CDR3 DNA is TGTGCCAGCAGCTTGGACGGTCGAAACTCCTACGAGCAGTACTTC.

The chain uses TRBV6-1 and TRBJ1-5; D is undetermined. The V end lost 3 bases, the J end lost 4 bases, and 10 bases lay between the germline ends. Looked up from germline, CDR1 is MNHNS and CDR2 is SASEGT. This CDR3 is 14 amino acids long. The DNA of the CDR3 is TGTGCCAGCAGTGATTTCCTAGCGAATCAGCCCCAGCATTTT. Residues: CASSDFLANQPQHF.

The J gene is TRBJ2-7, the V gene TRBV29-1, with D hard to call. Germline V gene lookup returns CDR1 SQVTM and CDR2 ANQGSEA. The length of the CDR3 is 11 residues. Trimming took off 1 base at V and 5 bases at J, with 6 bases between the two ends. CDR3 sequence: CSVEAPDEQYF. The CDR3 nucleotides are TGCAGCGTTGAAGCTCCGGACGAGCAGTACTTC.

The CDR3 DNA reads TGTGCCAGCAGCTTTCAGAACACCGGGGAGCTGTTTTTT. This translates into CASSFQNTGELFF. The rearrangement uses TRBV5-6 and TRBJ2-2; D remains ambiguous. The V end was cut by 2 bases, the J end by 1 base, with 3 bases between. This CDR3 is 13 amino acids long. From germline, CDR1 is SGHDT and CDR2 YYEEEE.

The gene calls are TRBV7-9 and TRBJ2-1, with a weak D call TRBD1 (6 bases). The germline CDR1 and CDR2 sequences are SEHNR and FQNEAQ (reference sequence). Trimming shortened V by 5 bases and J by 10 bases, and 18 bases separated the two germline ends. The CDR3 sequence is 14 residues long. The CDR3 sequence is CASSAPGQLNEQFF. The DNA for the CDR3 is TGTGCCAGCAGCGCGCCGGGACAATTGAACGAGCAGTTCTTC.

The chain employs TRBV9 and TRBJ2-5, with 8 bases lining up with TRBD1. V lost 0 bases and J lost 4; bases outside the gene matches: 8. CDR1 and CDR2 from the germline V gene are SGDLS and YYNGEE. The CDR3 extends over 16 amino acids. CDR3 sequence (DNA): TGTGCCAGCAGCGTAGCTACAGGACAGGGTCTAGAGACCCAGTACTTC. Protein: CASSVATGQGLETQYF.

V is TRBV6-4 and J is TRBJ2-1, with D uncertain. Trimming removed 6 bases from V and 0 bases from J, with 9 bases in between. Germline V gene data show CDR1 as MRHNA and CDR2 as SNTAGT. The length of the CDR3 is 14 residues. CDR3 in amino acids: CASSEEYSYNEQFF. Written as DNA, the CDR3 is TGTGCCAGCAGCGAGGAGTACTCCTACAATGAGCAGTTCTTC.

The CDR3 sequence is CASSFDRDGTEAFF. The CDR3 DNA reads as TGTGCCAGTAGTTTCGACAGGGATGGAACTGAAGCTTTCTTT. This chain connects TRBV19 to TRBJ1-1; the match to TRBD1 covers 7 bases. The trim removed 5 bases at V and 5 bases at J, leaving 8 bases unmatched. Germline V gene lookup returns CDR1 LNHDA and CDR2 SQIVND (reference sequence). This CDR3 contains 14 residues.

The rearrangement uses TRBV30 and TRBJ1-5; 7 bases match TRBD1. CDR1 and CDR2 (germline): GTSNPN, SVGIG (reference sequence). The ends lost 0 bases at V and 4 bases at J; junction bases unmatched: 21. The CDR3 extends over 20 amino acids. Written as DNA, the CDR3 is TGTGCCTGGAGTGTAGGGTGGGACAGCCTCAACCCCAGTCCTAATCAGCCCCAGCATTTT. Residues: CAWSVGWDSLNPSPNQPQHF. The full variable domain, completed using reference TRBV30 and TRBJ1-5, is SQTIHQWPATLVQPVGSPLSLECTVEGTSNPNLYWYRQAAGRGLQLLFYSVGIGQISSEVPQNLSASRPQDRQFILSSKKLLLSDSGFYLCAWSVGWDSLNPSPNQPQHFGDGTRLSIL.

The chain employs TRBV28 and TRBJ1-5; 8 positions agree with TRBD1. V lost 6 bases to trimming and J lost 2 bases; unmatched junction nucleotides: 6. The V gene's germline CDR1 is MDHEN and CDR2 SYDVKM. The CDR3 runs 15 residues. The CDR3 DNA sequence: TGTGCCAGCAGCTCTTCGGGACAGGGCAATCAGCCCCAGCATTTT. Protein: CASSSSGQGNQPQHF.